This T cell receptor beta chain was identified during a study of T cell repertoires in urothelial bladder cancer (dated by TCRdb to between 2018 and 2021). At the level of the whole study: Of the 12 resected lesions, three were clinical stage cT0, three were cTa, three were cT1 and three were cT2 or greater. The study compared clonality of the TCR repertoire in bladder tumors against clonality in benign bladder inflammation. Twelve patients who had bladder lesions and were undergoing transurethral resection were prospectively identified. Eleven to twelve resected bladder lesions were studied, comprising urothelial carcinoma (UC+) and benign (UC-) specimens.

A remark on this clone: Its binding antigen is unknown. The input lacks base qualities; no much larger clone sits a single base away.

At transurethral resection, specimens of the bladder lesions were collected and then stored at -80C. From bladder specimens obtained at transurethral resection, DNA was extracted. Results and caveats for the whole study, not just this receptor: Urothelial carcinoma specimens had fewer T cells than benign specimens, with medians of about 5,400 and 25,000. In carcinoma specimens, one T-cell clone made up as much as 17% of infiltrating lymphocytes, versus over 1.5% in benign specimens. A median tumor infiltrating lymphocyte percentage of 2% was observed in carcinoma specimens, compared with less than 15% in benign specimens.

The TCR beta chain CDR3 region was sequenced with the immunoSEQ assay. The paper's data handling went like this. For each specimen, the T-cell fraction, clonal dominance, and maximum TCR clone frequency were calculated. Here the immuneACCESS table is served through TCRdb, limited to in-frame sequences with V and J called. Missing clones are a known gap in these copies; in checked studies unresolved V genes cover under half, and the rest lacks a known reason. V, J and clone size are those of that table, while D and trimming were read from the DNA. The sample table shows 2,000 to 2,500 clones, and about 75% are seen once. The ten top clones hold about a tenth of the sample. V is clipped by 3 bases and J by 0 bases, and the sequence between their germline boundaries is 9 bases long. Looking up the germline V gene yields CDR1 MDHEN and CDR2 SYDVKM. Spanning cysteine to phenylalanine, the CDR3 consists of 14 amino acids. Of all the DNA, just the CDR3 is kept, 42 bases in frame from base 1.

The sequence was collected from a human donor with urothelial carcinoma. Sample: tumor-infiltrating cells from bladder cancer. The chain joins TRBV28 to TRBJ2-7, with no reliable assignment of the D segment. The DNA sequence is given as TGTGCCAGCAGTTTTAGTGGGAACTCCTACGAGCAGTACTTC. The resulting protein is CASSFSGNSYEQYF.